This T cell receptor (beta chain) appears in the sequencing data of a study of shared clonotypes between healthy human individuals. Background on the study: Every donor yielded three CD4 naive, three CD4 memory, two CD8 naive and one CD8 memory plate. General study results and limits: Generally, estimated richness proved larger in naive subsets than it did in memory subsets.

This was a deep-level run. The repertoire was sequenced with immunoSEQ multiplex PCR; TCRdb's copy has only in-frame clones and lacks some. The data contain around 700,000 clones, roughly 70% of them singletons. Notes on this clone: Its antigen remains unknown.

Germline V gene sequence: CDR1 SEHNR, CDR2 FQNEAQ (reference sequence). The CDR3 extends over 14 amino acids. V shed 5 bases and J shed 0 bases, with 10 bases lying between them. Sequencing used memory CD4+ T cells sorted from blood. Noted subset: CD45RA-negative fraction. The receptor was isolated from a woman in her thirties in good health. The rearrangement uses TRBV7-9 and TRBJ1-1; D gene uncertain. In DNA form, the CDR3 reads TGTGCCAGCAGCCAAATCATGGTGAACACTGAAGCTTTCTTT. This codes for CASSQIMVNTEAFF.